These 11 T cell receptor beta chains were sequenced from one sample in a study of blood T cells in healthy people across ages. For the second PCR, which ran for about 6 to 11 cycles, a sample-barcoded 5' primer and a J-beta primer mix were used. Each CDR3 protein gets one entry after TCRdb re-called the 5' RACE reads with MiXCR. The sample has 1.8 million or so distinct CDR3 sequences, around 42% seen once. The specimen sequenced was blood. These receptors came from a human donor in good health.

The rearrangement links TRBV7-3 to TRBJ2-6; maybe TRBD1 (6 bases). CDR3 length equals 16 residues. V shed 5 bases and J shed 1 base, with 12 bases lying between them. Germline values: CDR1 SGHTA, CDR2 FQGTGA. CDR3 loop: CASSRDISSGANVLTF. The DNA of the CDR3 is TGTGCCAGCAGCCGGGACATCTCTTCTGGGGCCAACGTCCTGACTTTC.

CDR3 sequence reads: CSADWSPTSGLGETQYF. Here the CDR3 DNA reads TGCAGTGCCGACTGGTCTCCGACTAGCGGGTTGGGGGAGACCCAGTACTTC. The gene calls are TRBV20-1 and TRBJ2-5; TRBD2 aligns across 10 bases. Trimming took 6 bases from V and 5 from J; bases not matched to a gene: 18. The CDR3 extends over 17 amino acids. CDR1 is DFQATT, CDR2 SNEGSKA, per germline (reference sequence).

The chain has TRBV12-3 or TRBV12-4 and TRBJ2-1; either TRBD1 or TRBD2 may fit D (5 bases each). The CDR3 spans 11 residues. V was trimmed by 7 bases and J by 9 bases, leaving 10 bases between them. The chain's CDR3 is CASTPGGEQFF. In nucleotides, the CDR3 is TGTGCCAGCACCCCTGGGGGTGAGCAGTTCTTC.

The chain carries TRBV3-1 and TRBJ2-1; no clear D gene. In germline, CDR1 is LGHDT, CDR2 YNNKEL (reference sequence). The CDR3 spans 18 residues. Deletions cut 2 bases from V and 0 bases from J, with 17 bases between. The chain's CDR3 is CASSQIDLIRSSYNEQFF. CDR3 nucleotide sequence: TGTGCCAGCAGCCAAATCGATCTAATTCGGAGCTCCTACAATGAGCAGTTCTTC.

The chain carries TRBV20-1 and TRBJ1-2; D ambiguous. V lost 0 bases and J lost 4, with 12 bases in between. The CDR3 has 14 residues. Germline CDR1 and CDR2: DFQATT and SNEGSKA (reference sequence). CDR3 residues: CSAREQQIGYGYTF. Written as DNA, the CDR3 is TGCAGTGCTAGAGAGCAACAGATTGGCTATGGCTACACCTTC.

The chain links TRBV2 to TRBJ2-7, with 11 bases matching TRBD1. V gave up 7 bases and J gave up 7 bases; unmatched junction bases: 9. CDR3 length: 14 residues. Germline CDR1 is SNHLY and CDR2 is FYNNEI. The CDR3 bases are TGTGCCAGCACCTCATGGGGGACAGGGGGTGAGCAGTACTTC. It specifies CASTSWGTGGEQYF.

The chain combines TRBV28 with TRBJ1-4; tentative D call: TRBD1 (5 bases). This CDR3 is 15 amino acids long. Germline V gene data show CDR1 as MDHEN and CDR2 as SYDVKM. Deletions cut 6 bases from V and 4 bases from J, with 15 bases between. This chain's CDR3 is CASRSRGVDNEKLFF. The CDR3 coding sequence is TGTGCCAGCAGAAGTAGAGGGGTTGATAATGAAAAACTGTTTTTT.

This clonotype was found a few times. The chain recombines TRBV19 with TRBJ2-5; TRBD2 aligns across 8 bases. The V segment lost 5 bases and the J segment 4 bases; nucleotides outside the gene matches: 9. The length of the CDR3 is 15 residues. Germline V gene sequence: CDR1 LNHDA, CDR2 SQIVND (reference sequence). The CDR3 loop reads CASSRGGSGRETQYF. The CDR3 DNA reads as TGTGCCAGTAGTCGAGGGGGAAGCGGGAGAGAGACCCAGTACTTC.

Note on this clonotype: The conserved phenylalanine or tryptophan normally closing the CDR3 is absent here, so this likely arose from a read error. This sequence joins TRBV20-1 and TRBJ2-5; D not resolved. The better agreement between TRBJ2-7 and the DNA end casts doubt on the J call. Germline CDR1 reads DFQATT; CDR2 reads SNEGSKA (reference sequence). The CDR3 covers 12 residues. In DNA, the CDR3 is TGCAGTGCTGAGGCGCCGTCCTACGAGCAGTACTGC. It codes for CSAEAPSYEQYC.

The chain couples TRBV19 to TRBJ1-2; 9 bases match TRBD1. Germline trimming cut 2 bases from V and 13 bases from J; bases unmatched to any gene: 8. CDR3 size: 13 residues. Germline-derived CDR1 and CDR2 are LNHDA and SQIVND (reference sequence). The CDR3 spells CASSITGGASTTF. The CDR3 DNA sequence: TGTGCCAGTAGTATAACAGGGGGCGCTTCGACCACCTTC.

The table lists this clonotype with a count of one. This chain uses TRBV6-5 with TRBJ1-2; no clear D gene. Trimming removed 6 bases from V and 3 bases from J, with 17 bases in between. The CDR3 runs to 15 residues. Germline loops: CDR1 MNHEY, CDR2 SVGAGI. CDR3 protein: CASSNDIQEYYGYTF. The CDR3 DNA reads TGTGCCAGCAGCAACGATATTCAGGAATACTATGGCTACACCTTC.